This passage covers 21 T cell receptor beta chains from one sample sequenced in a study of control samples from healthy donors and cancer patients. Sequencing used immunoSEQ multiplex PCR; TCRdb keeps in-frame clones, though not all of them. The sample carries roughly 59,000 clones, more than 90% recorded once. Sequencing input: PBMCs. These receptors were taken from a man in his forties or fifties with colorectal cancer.

As concerns this clone: Other DNA sequences from this sample encode an identical CDR3 as well. V gene TRBV6-5 combines with J gene TRBJ2-7; D unclear. The length of the CDR3 is 14 residues. Trimming pared 6 bases from V and 3 bases from J, leaving 15 bases between. Germline CDR1 MNHEY, CDR2 SVGAGI. For the CDR3, the DNA is TGTGCCAGCAGAGCCGGTGGGGAATACTACGAGCAGTACTTC. Its protein product is CASRAGGEYYEQYF.

The chain carries TRBV19 and TRBJ1-2, with a weak D call TRBD1 (5 bases). Trimming removed 3 bases from V and 6 bases from J, with 17 bases in between. The length of the CDR3 is 15 residues. From germline, CDR1 is LNHDA and CDR2 SQIVND (reference sequence). CDR3 sequence: CASSISSTARDGYTF. In DNA, the CDR3 is TGTGCCAGTAGTATTTCATCGACAGCGAGGGATGGCTACACCTTC.

As for this clone: This sample includes further DNA sequences coding for the same CDR3. The chain is built from TRBV5-1 and TRBJ2-3; 12 bases are a match to TRBD2. Per germline, CDR1 SGHRS and CDR2 YFSETQ. The CDR3 extends over 16 amino acids. J was trimmed by 0 bases and V by 4 bases; bases with no gene match: 3. CDR3 coding DNA: TGCGCCAGCAGCCTCCTAGCGGGGGGGAGCACAGATACGCAGTATTTT. Its translation is CASSLLAGGSTDTQYF. Variable domain in full (rest from reference TRBV5-1 and TRBJ2-3): KAGVTQTPRYLIKTRGQQVTLSCSPISGHRSVSWYQQTPGQGLQFLFEYFSETQRNKGNFPGRFSGRQFSNSRSEMNVSTLELGDSALYLCASSLLAGGSTDTQYFGPGTRLTVL.

This chain links TRBV19 with TRBJ2-7, with D unclear. Per the germline V gene, CDR1 is LNHDA and CDR2 is SQIVND (reference sequence). This CDR3 region has 14 residues. V was cut by 3 bases and J by 0 bases, with 9 bases left in between. The CDR3 nucleotides are TGTGCCAGTAGTATTTCAGGATACTCCTACGAGCAGTACTTC. Translated: CASSISGYSYEQYF.

The rearrangement joins TRBV3-1 (or the pseudogene TRBV3-2) to TRBJ1-6; no clear D. Germline assignment: CDR1 LGHDT and CDR2 YNNKEL (reference sequence). CDR3 length: 18 amino acids. V was shortened by 0 bases and J by 0 bases, with 12 bases between the two germline ends. CDR3 sequence reads: CASSQDPVSSSYNSPLHF. CDR3 nucleotides: TGTGCCAGCAGCCAAGATCCGGTCAGCAGCTCCTATAATTCACCCCTCCACTTT.

The V and J genes are TRBV3-1 (or the pseudogene TRBV3-2) and TRBJ2-2, with a possible D match to TRBD2 (7 bases). Germline values: CDR1 LGHDT, CDR2 YNNKEL (reference sequence). V was shortened by 2 bases and J by 4 bases, with 17 bases between the two germline ends. The CDR3 runs to 17 residues. Written as DNA, the CDR3 is TGTGCCAGCAGCCAAAGGGGAGGACAGCGGGGCACCGGGGAGCTGTTTTTT. It encodes CASSQRGGQRGTGELFF.

V is TRBV3-1 (or the pseudogene TRBV3-2) and J is TRBJ2-3, with 8 bases fitting TRBD2. This CDR3 has 20 amino acids. With 4 bases clipped from V and 2 bases from J, the junction kept 20 bases outside the gene matches. Germline V CDR1 and CDR2: LGHDT, YNNKEL (reference sequence). In DNA form, the CDR3 reads TGTGCCAGCAGCCCGAGATGGGGGGCGCGGGGGGCCTCTTCCACAGATACGCAGTATTTT. This gives the protein CASSPRWGARGASSTDTQYF.

The chain employs TRBV7-9 and TRBJ1-2; D gene unclear. The germline gives CDR1 SEHNR, CDR2 FQNEAQ (reference sequence). Trimming stripped 6 bases from V and 6 bases from J, with 14 bases between. The CDR3 has 13 amino acids. CDR3 in amino acids: CASSTLTVDGYTF. CDR3 coding DNA: TGTGCCAGCAGTACTTTGACTGTGGATGGCTACACCTTC.

This chain connects TRBV6-5 to TRBJ1-2; D uncertain. The CDR3 spans 12 residues. The germline V gene has CDR1 MNHEY and CDR2 SVGAGI. The V and J ends lost 5 bases and 9 bases respectively, with 13 bases between them. The CDR3 sequence is CASSNKGLSYTF. CDR3 DNA sequence: TGTGCCAGCAGTAACAAGGGTCTGAGCTACACCTTC.

This rearrangement joins TRBV5-1 to TRBJ1-1; a weak D match, TRBD1 (5 bases). The CDR3 runs to 15 residues. Germline-derived CDR1 and CDR2 are SGHRS and YFSETQ. V dropped 4 bases and J dropped 0 bases, with 13 bases sitting between them. The CDR3 loop reads CASSPAGGMNTEAFF. CDR3 nucleotides: TGCGCCAGCAGCCCAGCCGGGGGAATGAACACTGAAGCTTTCTTT.

This rearrangement joins TRBV29-1 to TRBJ2-7, with 10 bases that match TRBD1. This CDR3 comprises 12 residues. V shed 7 bases and J 4 bases; nucleotides not matched to a gene: 4. CDR1 and CDR2 from the germline V gene are SQVTM and ANQGSEA. In DNA form, the CDR3 reads TGCAGCGCCCGACAGGGGGCTTACGAGCAGTACTTC. It specifies CSARQGAYEQYF.

The rearrangement links TRBV27 to TRBJ1-5, with a weak D call TRBD1 (6 bases). The CDR3 runs 16 residues. Trimming took off 2 bases at V and 3 bases at J, with 14 bases between the two ends. The germline V gene has CDR1 MNHEY and CDR2 SMNVEV (reference sequence). CDR3 nucleotide sequence: TGTGCCAGCAGTTTACGCGCACAGGGTAACAATCAGCCCCAGCATTTT. Translated: CASSLRAQGNNQPQHF.

The V gene is TRBV5-4, the J gene TRBJ2-5; 15 bases map to TRBD2. Per germline, CDR1 SGHNT and CDR2 YYREEE (reference sequence). The CDR3 contains 16 residues. V lost 4 bases and J lost 2; bases outside the gene matches: 3. In nucleotides, the CDR3 is TGTGCCAGCAGCCGGGGACTAGCGGGGGGACAAGAGACCCAGTACTTC. It is translated as CASSRGLAGGQETQYF.

DNA for the CDR3: TGCGCCAGCAGCCAAGGGTTTGGGGTCAATGAGCAGTTCTTC. Translating it yields CASSQGFGVNEQFF. The chain recombines TRBV4-3 with TRBJ2-1, with D unclear. This CDR3 comprises 14 residues. V lost 1 base and J lost 6, with 10 bases in between. The germline CDR1 and CDR2 sequences are LGHNA and YSLEER.

This clone was seen more than once but under ten times. The V gene is TRBV4-1, the J gene TRBJ2-2, with 11 nucleotides matching TRBD1. The V gene end was trimmed by 3 bases and the J gene end by 6 bases; junction bases not matched to a gene: 6. Germline CDR1 is MGHRA and CDR2 is YSYEKL. CDR3 length: 16 amino acids. This chain's CDR3 is CASSQAGQGVAGELFF. In DNA form, the CDR3 reads TGCGCCAGCAGCCAGGCGGGACAGGGGGTTGCCGGGGAGCTGTTTTTT.

V gene TRBV6-5 combines with J gene TRBJ1-3; no definite D call. The germline V and J ends were trimmed by 8 bases and 0 bases, with 14 bases remaining between them. The CDR3 totals 15 residues. Germline lookup yields CDR1 MNHEY and CDR2 SVGAGI. The CDR3 loop is CASGPRSTSGNTIYF. CDR3 nucleotide sequence: TGTGCCAGCGGACCCAGGTCAACCTCTGGAAACACCATATATTTT.

V is TRBV29-1 and J is TRBJ1-2, with a weak D call TRBD1 (6 bases). Germline loops: CDR1 SQVTM, CDR2 ANQGSEA. There are 12 residues in the CDR3. Trimming took 4 bases from V and 8 from J, leaving 14 bases between them. As DNA, the CDR3 is TGCAGCGTTGTCTCGGGGGCTGGGGGCTACACCTTC. Its protein product is CSVVSGAGGYTF.

The rearrangement uses TRBV6-5 and TRBJ2-3; D unclear. V dropped 2 bases and J dropped 1 base, with 4 bases sitting between them. The CDR3 totals 13 residues. The V gene's germline CDR1 is MNHEY and CDR2 SVGAGI. CDR3 in amino acids: CASSYLGTDTQYF. For the CDR3, the DNA is TGTGCCAGCAGTTACCTCGGCACAGATACGCAGTATTTT.

This clone was observed a single time. The chain has TRBV19 and TRBJ2-1; 13 bases are a match to TRBD2. The V gene end was trimmed by 11 bases and the J gene end by 11 bases; junction bases not matched to a gene: 12. Germline CDR1 LNHDA, CDR2 SQIVND (reference sequence). The CDR3 sequence is 14 residues long. CDR3 loop: CASRGTSGEIQQFF. The CDR3 region has the DNA TGTGCCTCCCGGGGGACTAGCGGGGAGATCCAGCAGTTCTTC.

This clone has just one count. The V and J genes are TRBV12-3 or TRBV12-4 and TRBJ1-4; D may be TRBD1 (6 bases). The CDR3 has 13 amino acids. Trimming cost V 7 bases and J 8 bases, with 14 bases left between them. The CDR3 reads CASTRGFGEKLFF. The CDR3 DNA reads as TGTGCCAGCACGAGGGGGTTTGGGGAAAAACTGTTTTTT.

This clone was recorded once. The chain employs TRBV12-2 and TRBJ2-7. TRBV12-2 is shown as a pseudogene. CDR3 size: 15 residues. CDR3 sequence reads: CASRPSHSGSYEQYF. The CDR3 DNA sequence: TGTGCAAGTCGCCCCAGCCACTCTGGCTCCTACGAGCAGTACTTC.